The next 29 T cell receptor beta chains were all read from a single sample in a study of blood T cell repertoires in COVID-19. Assay used: immunoSEQ multiplex PCR; TCRdb lists only in-frame clones, some missing. The sample carries approximately 300,000 clones, approximately 90% recorded once. Sequenced input: PBMCs or T cells enriched from blood (not recorded which). Receptors were obtained from a woman in her 30s who had been exposed to COVID-19.

The chain recombines TRBV6-5 with TRBJ1-4; TRBD1 is a possible D gene (6 bases). The germline V gene has CDR1 MNHEY and CDR2 SVGAGI. The CDR3 has 14 amino acids. The V end lost 5 bases, the J end lost 7 bases, and 14 bases lay between the germline ends. The DNA for the CDR3 is TGTGCCAGCAGTCAGGGGAACTTCTTTGAAAAACTGTTTTTT. This encodes CASSQGNFFEKLFF.

V and J are TRBV19 and TRBJ1-2, with TRBD1 matching over 7 bases. V shed 5 bases and J 5 bases; nucleotides not matched to a gene: 11. CDR1 and CDR2 (germline): LNHDA, SQIVND (reference sequence). CDR3 length: 15 amino acids. This chain's CDR3 is CASSSRTGVRYGYTF. The DNA of the CDR3 is TGTGCCAGTAGTTCCCGGACAGGCGTCCGATATGGCTACACCTTC.

The chain joins TRBV6-2 or TRBV6-3 to TRBJ2-1, with TRBD2 identical over 8 bases. CDR1 MNHEY and CDR2 SVGEGT come from the germline V gene. CDR3 length: 17 residues. V shed 2 bases, J shed 6 bases, and the junction held 12 bases outside the gene matches. In DNA form, the CDR3 reads TGTGCCAGCAGTTACACCTCTTACGGGGGGGCTAGCAATGAGCAGTTCTTC. It encodes CASSYTSYGGASNEQFF.

This sequence joins TRBV24-1 and TRBJ2-3; D gene ambiguous. The germline V gene encodes CDR1 KGHDR and CDR2 SFDVKD. V dropped 0 bases and J dropped 0 bases, with 9 bases sitting between them. The CDR3 spans 16 residues. The CDR3 reads CATSDLAQTSTDTQYF. DNA for the CDR3: TGTGCCACCAGTGATTTGGCACAGACGAGCACAGATACGCAGTATTTT.

The chain's CDR3 is CATELKTGDHNEQFF. CDR3 coding DNA: TGTGCCACCGAATTAAAAACAGGGGACCACAATGAGCAGTTCTTC. The chain joins TRBV5-4 to TRBJ2-1; 7 nucleotides line up with TRBD1. Germline CDR1 reads SGHNT; CDR2 reads YYREEE (reference sequence). V shed 9 bases and J 5 bases; nucleotides not matched to a gene: 14. This CDR3 is built from 15 residues.

Of note for this clone: Within the sample, other DNA sequences also encode this same CDR3. The chain carries TRBV18 and TRBJ1-1; TRBD1 agrees at 8 bases. Trimming at V came to 3 bases and at J to 5 bases, leaving 5 bases not matched to a gene. Germline CDR1 KGHSH, CDR2 LQKENI. The CDR3 has 14 amino acids. This CDR3 reads CASSPGQGGTEAFF. Written as DNA, the CDR3 is TGTGCCAGCTCACCCGGACAGGGAGGGACTGAAGCTTTCTTT.

V usage is TRBV6-5 and J usage is TRBJ2-5; 10 positions agree with TRBD1. The germline V gene encodes CDR1 MNHEY and CDR2 SVGAGI. The trim removed 2 bases at V and 5 bases at J, leaving 5 bases unmatched. The CDR3 has 15 residues. For the CDR3, the DNA is TGTGCCAGCAGTTACGCCGGGACAGGGGAGGAGACCCAGTACTTC. This encodes CASSYAGTGEETQYF.

This chain uses TRBV6-2 or TRBV6-3 with TRBJ1-5, with 7 nucleotides matching TRBD1. CDR1 is MNHEY, CDR2 SVGEGT, per germline. After removal of 5 bases from V and 7 bases from J, the junction contained 11 bases not matched to a gene. This CDR3 region has 15 residues. The CDR3 region is CASSRPGDSSQPQHF. The CDR3 nucleotides are TGTGCCAGCAGTCGCCCTGGGGACAGCTCACAGCCCCAGCATTTT.

The chain joins TRBV4-3 to TRBJ2-2; D might be TRBD1 (5 bases). Germline V gene sequence: CDR1 LGHNA, CDR2 YSLEER. V dropped 4 bases and J dropped 4 bases, with 10 bases sitting between them. The CDR3 runs to 14 residues. CDR3 in amino acids: CASSPGKVTGELFF. CDR3 sequence (DNA): TGCGCCAGCAGCCCAGGGAAGGTCACCGGGGAGCTGTTTTTT.

The chain joins TRBV29-1 to TRBJ1-2, with 7 bases that match TRBD1. The length of the CDR3 is 13 residues. Losses at the gene ends were 5 bases for V and 4 bases for J; bases not matched to a gene: 7. Germline assignment: CDR1 SQVTM and CDR2 ANQGSEA. CDR3 sequence reads: CSVWDRVFYGYTF. In DNA, the CDR3 is TGCAGCGTTTGGGACAGAGTTTTCTATGGCTACACCTTC.

V gene TRBV19 combines with J gene TRBJ1-1; 10 bases are a match to TRBD1. CDR3 size: 15 residues. Germline assignment: CDR1 LNHDA and CDR2 SQIVND (reference sequence). V lost 5 bases and J lost 3; bases outside the gene matches: 6. CDR3 nucleotide sequence: TGTGCCAGTAGTTTGGACAGGGGGACGTACACTGAAGCTTTCTTT. Translation gives CASSLDRGTYTEAFF. The full variable domain, with the rest looked up from reference TRBV19 and TRBJ1-1, is DGGITQSPKYLFRKEGQNVTLSCEQNLNHDAMYWYRQDPGQGLRLIYYSQIVNDFQKGDIAEGYSVSREKKESFPLTVTSAQKNPTAFYLCASSLDRGTYTEAFFGQGTRLTVV.

The rearrangement links TRBV21-1 to TRBJ1-4; the table's D call, TRBD1, was not checked against the DNA. TRBV21-1 constitutes a pseudogene. This CDR3 contains 16 residues. DNA of the CDR3: TGTGCCAGCACCGACAGGGGAGAAGCAACTAATGAAAAACTGTTTTTT. It is translated as CASTDRGEATNEKLFF.

The V gene is TRBV7-2, the J gene TRBJ1-4; D is possibly TRBD1 (5 bases). V was pared by 3 bases and J by 7 bases, with 12 bases between. The CDR3 extends over 14 amino acids. Germline assignment: CDR1 SGHTA and CDR2 FQGNSA. The CDR3 here is CASSLRGGGEKLFF. The CDR3 nucleotides are TGTGCCAGCAGCTTGCGGGGGGGTGGTGAAAAACTGTTTTTT. Supplemented by reference TRBV7-2 and TRBJ1-4, the full variable domain reads GAGVSQSPSNKVTEKGKDVELRCDPISGHTALYWYRQSLGQGLEFLIYFQGNSAPDKSGLPSDRFSAERTGGSVSTLTIQRTQQEDSAVYLCASSLRGGGEKLFFGSGTQLSVL.

The chain employs TRBV29-1 and TRBJ2-7; TRBD1 matches 8 bases. The CDR3 loop spans 16 amino acids. V lost 6 bases and J lost 5; bases outside the gene matches: 18. The germline V gene encodes CDR1 SQVTM and CDR2 ANQGSEA. CDR3 region: CSVGNGRTGKGDEQYF. The CDR3 DNA sequence: TGCAGCGTAGGCAACGGAAGGACAGGGAAGGGTGACGAGCAGTACTTC.

The gene calls are TRBV7-8 and TRBJ1-5, with D hard to call. Germline-derived CDR1 and CDR2 are SGHVS and FQNEAQ. The CDR3 spans 16 residues. With 2 bases removed from V and 0 bases from J, the gap between germline ends came to 11 bases. The CDR3: CASSLLRINSNQPQHF. CDR3 sequence (DNA): TGTGCCAGCAGCTTACTGCGGATCAATAGCAATCAGCCCCAGCATTTT.

This chain joins TRBV7-2 and TRBJ2-3; 8 bases agree with TRBD2. After removal of 0 bases from V and 0 bases from J, the junction contained 8 bases not matched to a gene. The V gene's germline CDR1 is SGHTA and CDR2 FQGNSA. There are 18 residues in the CDR3. The CDR3 DNA reads TGTGCCAGCAGCTTAGCCCGGACTAGCACTCTAAGCACAGATACGCAGTATTTT. Translation: CASSLARTSTLSTDTQYF. The whole variable domain, filled in from reference TRBV7-2 and TRBJ2-3, reads GAGVSQSPSNKVTEKGKDVELRCDPISGHTALYWYRQSLGQGLEFLIYFQGNSAPDKSGLPSDRFSAERTGGSVSTLTIQRTQQEDSAVYLCASSLARTSTLSTDTQYFGPGTRLTVL.

This clone was observed a few times. This rearrangement joins TRBV27 to TRBJ1-6; 11 positions agree with TRBD1. This CDR3 is 15 amino acids long. CDR1 is MNHEY and CDR2 is SMNVEV in the germline V gene (reference sequence). V shed 1 base, J shed 11 bases, and the junction held 4 bases outside the gene matches. CDR3 region: CASSLWDRGSTPLHF. The CDR3 DNA is TGTGCCAGCAGTTTATGGGACAGGGGGAGTACACCCCTCCACTTT.

This chain links TRBV12-3 or TRBV12-4 with TRBJ2-2; TRBD2 might be the D (5 bases). The CDR3 consists of 13 residues. With 4 bases removed from V and 6 bases from J, the gap between germline ends came to 9 bases. The CDR3 reads CASSSGLAGELFF. As DNA, the CDR3 is TGTGCCAGCAGTTCTGGACTGGCCGGGGAGCTGTTTTTT.

To note about this clone: Given a much more abundant clone one base away, this may be a read error. This chain joins TRBV4-2 and TRBJ2-1, with a weak D call TRBD1 (5 bases). The CDR3 contains 15 residues. Germline V gene sequence: CDR1 LGHNA, CDR2 YNFKEQ. Deletions cut 1 base from V and 0 bases from J, with 7 bases between. Here the CDR3 DNA reads TGTGCCAGCAGCCAAGGACAGAGCTCCTACAATGAGCAGTTCTTC. Its protein product is CASSQGQSSYNEQFF.

This clone has only one observation. The rearrangement joins TRBV12-3 or TRBV12-4 to TRBJ2-5; a weak D match, TRBD2 (5 bases). V was shortened by 3 bases and J by 2 bases, with 7 bases between the two germline ends. CDR3 length equals 13 residues. This CDR3 reads CASSFLAQETQYF. The CDR3 DNA reads as TGTGCCAGCAGTTTTCTAGCTCAAGAGACCCAGTACTTC.

This clone was observed a few times. This rearrangement joins TRBV7-9 to TRBJ2-1; TRBD2 agrees at 15 bases. V lost 4 bases to trimming and J lost 11 bases; unmatched junction nucleotides: 6. Per germline, CDR1 SEHNR and CDR2 FQNEAQ (reference sequence). There are 15 residues in the CDR3. As DNA, the CDR3 is TGTGCCAGCAGCTCCGGGACTAGCGGGGGGTGGAAGCAGTTCTTC. This sequence encodes CASSSGTSGGWKQFF.

This clone has a handful of counts. V is TRBV5-4 and J is TRBJ1-4; 7 nucleotides agree with TRBD1. Germline values: CDR1 SGHNT, CDR2 YYREEE (reference sequence). V trimming: 2 bases; J trimming: 3 bases; junction bases outside the gene matches: 10. CDR3 length: 17 amino acids. The CDR3 nucleotides are TGTGCCAGCAGCTTCCGACAGGGTTTTCGGGCTAATGAAAAACTGTTTTTT. Its protein is CASSFRQGFRANEKLFF.

CDR3 residues: CASSQDPAGVYEQYF. The CDR3 bases are TGCGCCAGCAGCCAAGATCCAGCAGGGGTGTACGAGCAGTACTTC. V and J are TRBV4-1 and TRBJ2-7; maybe TRBD1 (6 bases). Germline assignment: CDR1 MGHRA and CDR2 YSYEKL. With 0 bases removed from V and 4 bases from J, the gap between germline ends came to 13 bases. The CDR3 sequence is 15 residues long.

This clone was seen a single time. The chain is built from TRBV11-3 and TRBJ2-7, with D hard to call. The CDR3 runs 13 residues. Germline V gene data show CDR1 as SGHNT and CDR2 as YENEEA. Between the trimmed V and J ends, which lost 3 bases and 0 bases, there was a span of 6 bases. CDR3 sequence: CASSLAHSYEQYF. The CDR3 nucleotides are TGTGCCAGCAGCTTGGCTCACTCCTACGAGCAGTACTTC.

This chain connects TRBV5-5 to TRBJ2-7, with TRBD1 identical over 7 bases. This CDR3 region has 16 residues. The V gene's germline CDR1 is SGHKS and CDR2 YYEKEE (reference sequence). The J segment lost 0 bases and the V segment lost 0 bases, leaving 6 bases of the junction unmatched. CDR3 bases: TGTGCCAGCAGCTTGGCGACAGGGCCGAGCTCCTACGAGCAGTACTTC. This translates into CASSLATGPSSYEQYF.

The J gene is TRBJ2-3, the V gene TRBV5-1; D is possibly TRBD1 (5 bases). Germline lookup yields CDR1 SGHRS and CDR2 YFSETQ. V was clipped by 0 bases and J by 1 base, with 15 bases between them. This CDR3 is 17 amino acids long. CDR3 loop: CASSLAVGPQGTDTQYF. The CDR3 region has the DNA TGCGCCAGCAGCTTGGCTGTGGGGCCACAGGGCACAGATACGCAGTATTTT. Supplemented by reference TRBV5-1 and TRBJ2-3, the full variable domain reads KAGVTQTPRYLIKTRGQQVTLSCSPISGHRSVSWYQQTPGQGLQFLFEYFSETQRNKGNFPGRFSGRQFSNSRSEMNVSTLELGDSALYLCASSLAVGPQGTDTQYFGPGTRLTVL.

This clone was counted once. V usage is TRBV5-6 and J usage is TRBJ1-1; 7 nucleotides line up with TRBD1. CDR3 length: 15 residues. Germline lookup yields CDR1 SGHDT and CDR2 YYEEEE. V trimming: 3 bases; J trimming: 1 base; junction bases outside the gene matches: 6. The CDR3 sequence: CASSYSGQRNTEAFF. CDR3 sequence (DNA): TGTGCCAGCAGCTACTCGGGACAGAGGAACACTGAAGCTTTCTTT.

The rearrangement links TRBV6-5 to TRBJ2-1; 8 nucleotides match TRBD1. From germline, CDR1 is MNHEY and CDR2 SVGAGI. Losses at the gene ends were 6 bases for V and 6 bases for J; bases not matched to a gene: 4. There are 13 residues in the CDR3. CDR3 residues: CASRDRATNEQFF. The CDR3 DNA is TGTGCCAGCAGGGACAGGGCTACCAATGAGCAGTTCTTC.

This chain uses TRBV10-3 with TRBJ2-2, with TRBD1 matching over 8 bases. Germline lookup yields CDR1 ENHRY and CDR2 SYGVKD. CDR3 length: 14 amino acids. Germline trimming cut 9 bases from V and 2 bases from J; bases unmatched to any gene: 5. This CDR3 reads CAMAGTGNTGELFF. The CDR3 coding sequence is TGTGCCATGGCCGGGACAGGTAACACCGGGGAGCTGTTTTTT.